This T cell receptor (beta chain) was found in a study of identifying expanded T cells in peripheral blood. Trimming cost V 4 bases and J 1 base, with 13 bases left between them. This CDR3 comprises 15 residues. Looked up from germline, CDR1 is MDHEN and CDR2 is SYDVKM. To note about this clone: Its antigen is currently unknown.

This table comes from immunoSEQ multiplex PCR, and its TCRdb copy is limited to in-frame clones, with some not included. Of approximately 130,000 clones detected, approximately 86% appear once; the ten largest clones hold around 8.4%. During the collection period, no donor immune events like infections were recorded. Study-wide findings and caveats: Clone count variance between roughly 2-week samples rose with total template count. Over approximately two and four weeks, about 15 and 19 clones changed, versus roughly 1.1 between replicates.

Sequenced sample: blood. The genes are TRBV28 and TRBJ1-1; D is perhaps TRBD1 (5 bases). The sequence was collected from a person aged 18 to 75 in good health. This chain's CDR3 is CASSSGPRTNTEAFF. The CDR3 DNA reads TGTGCCAGCAGTTCGGGACCCAGGACGAACACTGAAGCTTTCTTT.